This T cell receptor beta chain was observed in a study of T cells after yellow fever vaccination. Regarding the study as a whole: Most clones from primary vaccination were detected again post-booster (about 95% CD4, about 88% CD8). Clonotypes shared by both compartments, CD4 and CD8, made up a small share.

There are 13 residues in the CDR3. Trimming removed 6 bases at V and 4 bases at J, with 10 bases between. With regard to this clonotype: Its antigen is unknown.

UMIs were added to TCR cDNA along with a universal primer site when it was made by 5'RACE template switching. Each CDR3 protein gets one entry after TCRdb re-called the 5' RACE reads with MiXCR. The data show approximately 450,000 distinct CDR3 sequences, around 20% seen once. The starting material was PBMCs, obtained before the yellow fever booster vaccination. The V and J genes are TRBV12-3 or TRBV12-4 and TRBJ2-1; the D gene is possibly TRBD1 (6 bases). The sequence was obtained from a man younger than 30 who received the YFV17D yellow fever vaccine. The CDR3 nucleotides read TGTGCCAGCAGACGGACAGTGTACAATGAGCAGTTCTTC. Translated: CASRRTVYNEQFF.